This TCR beta chain was documented in a study of T-cell reconstitution after alpha-beta-depleted transplantation in children. Findings of the study overall: T-cell counts and diversity at one year following transplant were attributed mainly to newly produced T cells. There were reportedly several hundred expanded graft clones from which alpha-beta T cells came about two months after transplant. Elevated TCRbeta diversity at day 60 was traced, in some patients, to surviving recipient T cells and thymic progenitors.

Construction of the TCRbeta library involved unique molecular identifiers. A single record per CDR3 protein comes from TCRdb applying MiXCR to the PCR reads. The data contain hundreds of thousands of distinct CDR3 sequences, more than 20% of them singletons. V shed 5 bases and J 1 base; nucleotides not matched to a gene: 7. In germline, CDR1 is MNHNS, CDR2 SASEGT. The CDR3 sequence is 15 residues long. The table lists this clonotype with a few counts. Its antigen remains unknown. The sequencing used PBMCs, mostly from graft donor cells, collected 360 days after TCRalphabeta/CD19-depleted stem cell transplant. The chain is built from TRBV6-1 and TRBJ1-1; 7 bases agree with TRBD1. The TCR sequence derives from a boy under two years old who had a stem cell transplant for acute myeloid leukemia, so the T cells may come from the graft donor. The CDR3 nucleotides are TGTGCCAGCAGTAAGGACAGGCTGCCGAACACTGAAGCTTTCTTT. Its translation is CASSKDRLPNTEAFF.